This T cell receptor beta chain is from a study of T cell responses to AZD1222 COVID-19 vaccine. The method was immunoSEQ multiplex PCR; TCRdb's version includes in-frame clones alone and lacks a portion of them. The sample lists hundreds of thousands of clones, more than 85% occurring once. Study results and caveats: Spike as a whole was targeted by vaccine-associated CD4 TCRs, dominant at 160-218 and 743-854.

The CDR3 has 12 amino acids. Trimming shortened V by 0 bases and J by 9 bases, and 9 bases separated the two germline ends. CDR1 is SGHRS and CDR2 is YFSETQ in the germline V gene. For this clone: Antigen: not known.

The receptor's source is an adult in good health. The sequences come from peripheral blood, collected on day 0 of MenACWY control vaccination. The chain is built from TRBV5-1 and TRBJ1-2; tentative D call: TRBD1 (5 bases). The CDR3: CASSLVEGSYTF. For the CDR3, the DNA is TGCGCCAGCAGCTTGGTTGAGGGGAGCTACACCTTC.